A single T cell receptor beta chain is shown here with its context. This entry belongs to a study of blood T cell repertoires in COVID-19. As for the study in general: In each case, the material was cDNA or gDNA derived from T cells, B-cell-depleted T cells, or PBMCs.

Per germline, CDR1 GTSNPN and CDR2 SVGIG (reference sequence). Trimming removed 8 bases at V and 2 bases at J, with 13 bases between. The CDR3 has 12 amino acids. Authors' analysis steps: Nucleated cell number was recorded as an estimate derived from reference gene primer amplification. The data were produced by immunoSEQ multiplex PCR, yet TCRdb's version contains in-frame clones alone and is incomplete. From that table come the V and J calls and clone size; the DNA was used to work out D and trimming. This repertoire shows 500,000 to 600,000 clones, around 90% found once; its top ten account for under 8.5%.

This sequence was found in a woman aged 50 to 65 with COVID-19, enrolled during active disease. V and J are TRBV30 and TRBJ2-7; D remains ambiguous. The specimen was peripheral blood. The DNA of the CDR3 is TGTGCCATGGGCCCAACCGCCTACGAGCAGTACTTC. Translated, it gives CAMGPTAYEQYF.